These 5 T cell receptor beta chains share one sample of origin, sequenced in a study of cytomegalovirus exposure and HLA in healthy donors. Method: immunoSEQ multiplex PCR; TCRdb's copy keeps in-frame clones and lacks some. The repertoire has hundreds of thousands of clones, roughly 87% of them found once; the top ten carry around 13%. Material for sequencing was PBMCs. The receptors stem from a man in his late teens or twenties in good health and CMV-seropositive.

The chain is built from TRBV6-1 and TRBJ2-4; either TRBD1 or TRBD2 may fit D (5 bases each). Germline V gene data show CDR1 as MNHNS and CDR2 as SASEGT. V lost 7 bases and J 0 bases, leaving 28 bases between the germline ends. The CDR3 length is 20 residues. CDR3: CASIDGDRLPRFLAKNIQYF. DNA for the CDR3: TGTGCCAGCATTGACGGGGACCGACTCCCGCGATTTCTAGCCAAAAACATTCAGTACTTC.

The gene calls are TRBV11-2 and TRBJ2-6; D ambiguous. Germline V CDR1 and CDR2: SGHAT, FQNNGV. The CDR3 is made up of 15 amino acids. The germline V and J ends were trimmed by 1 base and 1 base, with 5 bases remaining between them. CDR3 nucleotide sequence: TGTGCCAGCAGCTTAGCGACGTCTGGGGCCAACGTCCTGACTTTC. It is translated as CASSLATSGANVLTF. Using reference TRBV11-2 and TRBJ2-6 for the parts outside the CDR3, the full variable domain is EAGVAQSPRYKIIEKRQSVAFWCNPISGHATLYWYQQILGQGPKLLIQFQNNGVVDDSQLPKDRFSAERLKGVDSTLKIQPAKLEDSAVYLCASSLATSGANVLTFGAGSRLTVL.

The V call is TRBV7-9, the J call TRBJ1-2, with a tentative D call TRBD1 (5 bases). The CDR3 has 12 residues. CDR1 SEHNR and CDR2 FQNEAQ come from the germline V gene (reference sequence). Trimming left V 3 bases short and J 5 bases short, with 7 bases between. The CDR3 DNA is TGTGCCAGCAGCTTGTCAGGGTATGGCTACACCTTC. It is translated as CASSLSGYGYTF.

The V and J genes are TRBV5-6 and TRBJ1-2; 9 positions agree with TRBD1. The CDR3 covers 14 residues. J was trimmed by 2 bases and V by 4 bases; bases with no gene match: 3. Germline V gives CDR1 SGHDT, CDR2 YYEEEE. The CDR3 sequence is CASSPDRGNYGYTF. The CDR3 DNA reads TGTGCCAGCAGCCCGGACAGGGGAAACTATGGCTACACCTTC. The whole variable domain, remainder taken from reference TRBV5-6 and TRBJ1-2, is DAGVTQSPTHLIKTRGQQVTLRCSPKSGHDTVSWYQQALGQGPQFIFQYYEEEERQRGNFPDRFSGHQFPNYSSELNVNALLLGDSALYLCASSPDRGNYGYTFGSGTRLTVV.

As DNA, the CDR3 is TGTGCCATCAGTGGGACTAGCGGGATCGAGACCCAGTACTTC. Protein: CAISGTSGIETQYF. The chain links TRBV10-3 to TRBJ2-5, with 12 bases fitting TRBD2. The CDR3 totals 14 residues. The V gene end was trimmed by 4 bases and the J gene end by 5 bases; junction bases not matched to a gene: 2. Germline V gene lookup returns CDR1 ENHRY and CDR2 SYGVKD.